This T cell receptor (beta chain) was obtained from a study of T cell responses to AZD1222 COVID-19 vaccine. In the study overall: Analyses pooled second doses at about 4 or about 12 weeks. Overall study results and limits: The peak T cell response came first, and repertoires were sampled only after it. Spike-specific TCR repertoires showed rising breadth and depth after two AZD1222 doses. The donor group comprised mostly white British people and more females; the analysis possibly underestimated clonal diversity.

In its sample, this clone was seen once. The antigen remains unidentified. The CDR3 is made up of 13 amino acids. Germline trimming cut 5 bases from V and 6 bases from J; bases unmatched to any gene: 3. Germline CDR1 and CDR2: MNHEY and SVGEGT. Repertoires were generated with immunoSEQ multiplex PCR, while TCRdb's copy carries only in-frame clones and drops some. The sample shows around 99,000 clones, around 93% of them seen only once. V is TRBV6-2 or TRBV6-3 and J is TRBJ1-1; 10 bases agree with TRBD1. The specimen was peripheral blood, collected on day 0 of AZD1222 vaccination. This receptor was obtained from an adult in good health. The CDR3: CASSRQGASEAFF. The CDR3 DNA reads TGTGCCAGCAGTCGACAGGGGGCCTCTGAAGCTTTCTTT.